Shown below are 8 T cell receptor beta chains from a single sample sequenced in a study of identical twins. A single record per CDR3 protein comes from TCRdb applying MiXCR to the 5' RACE reads. The table has roughly 700,000 distinct CDR3 sequences, under 9% seen once. The same sample was also used in a study of yellow fever vaccine responses in identical twins.

Sequenced material: PBMCs. The receptors were sampled from a woman aged 18-29 years in good health.

The chain combines TRBV6-5 with TRBJ2-2, with D perhaps given as TRBD1 or TRBD2 (5 bases each). This CDR3 has 15 residues. Trimming cost V 2 bases and J 5 bases, with 12 bases left between them. Germline CDR1 reads MNHEY; CDR2 reads SVGAGI. The CDR3 loop reads CASSYATRGTGELFF. CDR3 bases: TGTGCCAGCAGTTACGCCACTAGGGGAACCGGGGAGCTGTTTTTT.

The chain employs TRBV30 and TRBJ2-7; D might be TRBD1 or TRBD2, each matching 5 bases. CDR1 and CDR2 from the germline V gene are GTSNPN and SVGIG (reference sequence). The CDR3 totals 15 residues. The V and J ends lost 3 bases and 4 bases respectively, with 19 bases between them. This CDR3 is CAWSRGGSGRYEQYF. CDR3 nucleotides: TGTGCCTGGAGCCGCGGAGGTTCGGGGCGATACGAGCAGTACTTC.

This sequence joins TRBV9 and TRBJ2-2, with TRBD1 as a possible D gene (6 bases). CDR1 SGDLS and CDR2 YYNGEE come from the germline V gene. V was clipped by 2 bases and J by 1 base, with 18 bases between them. The CDR3 totals 18 residues. The DNA for the CDR3 is TGTGCCAGCAGCGTGGTCCACGTAGACAGGAAGAACACCGGGGAGCTGTTTTTT. The encoded protein is CASSVVHVDRKNTGELFF.

In DNA, the CDR3 is TGTGCCAGCAGTTTCCCCGAGCGAGTCTCCGTCCTGACTTTC. As protein: CASSFPERVSVLTF. The rearrangement uses TRBV28 and TRBJ2-6, with unresolved D. V was clipped by 3 bases and J by 12 bases, with 15 bases between them. The CDR3 sequence is 14 residues long. Germline-derived CDR1 and CDR2 are MDHEN and SYDVKM.

There are a few counts of this clonotype. The CDR3 DNA sequence: TGCAGCGTCTCCGGGACAGGGGTCAGATACGAGCAGTACTTC. Encoded protein: CSVSGTGVRYEQYF. The V call is TRBV29-1, the J call TRBJ2-7; the match to TRBD1 covers 10 bases. The CDR3 consists of 14 residues. Germline V lookup: CDR1 SQVTM, CDR2 ANQGSEA. Trimming removed 6 bases from V and 4 bases from J; junction bases left unmatched: 9.

The rearrangement joins TRBV6-5 to TRBJ2-3; D call uncertain. Germline CDR1 is MNHEY and CDR2 is SVGAGI. This CDR3 contains 8 residues. The V end lost 6 bases, the J end lost 12 bases, and 4 bases lay between the germline ends. CDR3 amino acids: CASRLQYF. The CDR3, as DNA: TGTGCCAGCAGGCTCCAGTATTTT.

The genes are TRBV6-2 or TRBV6-3 and TRBJ2-1; D remains unclear. Trimming removed 6 bases from V and 10 bases from J, with 13 bases in between. This CDR3 region has 12 residues. Germline values: CDR1 MNHEY, CDR2 SVGEGT. CDR3 amino acids: CASSPRTQEQFF. CDR3 nucleotides: TGTGCCAGCAGCCCACGGACGCAGGAGCAGTTCTTC.

The chain couples TRBV11-2 to TRBJ2-3, with 7 bases lining up with TRBD2. V was clipped by 4 bases and J by 3 bases; unmatched bases: 10. The CDR3 totals 16 residues. The germline V gene has CDR1 SGHAT and CDR2 FQNNGV. CDR3 sequence: CASSWSPAGRTDTQYF. The CDR3 DNA sequence: TGTGCCAGCAGCTGGTCCCCCGCCGGGAGGACAGATACGCAGTATTTT.